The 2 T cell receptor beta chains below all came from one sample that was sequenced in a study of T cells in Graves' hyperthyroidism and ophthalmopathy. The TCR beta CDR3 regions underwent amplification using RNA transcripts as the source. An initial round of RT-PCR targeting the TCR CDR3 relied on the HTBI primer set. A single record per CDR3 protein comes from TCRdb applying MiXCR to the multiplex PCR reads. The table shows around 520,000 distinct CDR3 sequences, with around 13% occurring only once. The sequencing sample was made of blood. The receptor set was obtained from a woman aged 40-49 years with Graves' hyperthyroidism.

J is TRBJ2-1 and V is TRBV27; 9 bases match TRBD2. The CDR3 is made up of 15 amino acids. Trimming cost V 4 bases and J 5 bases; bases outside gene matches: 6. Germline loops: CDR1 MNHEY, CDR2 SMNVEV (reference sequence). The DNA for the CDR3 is TGTGCCAGCAGTTACGCGGGAGGGTTACACAATGAGCAGTTCTTC. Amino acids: CASSYAGGLHNEQFF.

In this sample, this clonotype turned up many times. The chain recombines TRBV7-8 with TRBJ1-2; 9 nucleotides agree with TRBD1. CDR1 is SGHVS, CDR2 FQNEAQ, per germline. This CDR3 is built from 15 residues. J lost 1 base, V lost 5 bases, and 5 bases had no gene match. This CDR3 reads CASSPRTGVNYGYTF. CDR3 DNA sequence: TGTGCCAGCAGCCCGAGGACAGGGGTTAACTATGGCTACACCTTC.